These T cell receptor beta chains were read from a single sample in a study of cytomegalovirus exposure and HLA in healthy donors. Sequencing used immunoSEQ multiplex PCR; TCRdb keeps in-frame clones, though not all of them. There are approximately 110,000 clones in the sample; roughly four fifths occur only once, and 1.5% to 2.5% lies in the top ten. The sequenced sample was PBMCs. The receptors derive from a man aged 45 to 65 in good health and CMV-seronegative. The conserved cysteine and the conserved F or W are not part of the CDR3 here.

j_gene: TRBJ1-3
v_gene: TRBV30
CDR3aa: AWSYEGSYGNTIY

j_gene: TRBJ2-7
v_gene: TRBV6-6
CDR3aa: ASSYVDRSYEQY

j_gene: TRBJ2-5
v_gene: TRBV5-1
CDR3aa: ASSTGAQY

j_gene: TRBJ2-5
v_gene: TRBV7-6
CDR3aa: ASSFRLAGGNPVWETQY

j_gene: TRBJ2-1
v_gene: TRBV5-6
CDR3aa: ASSFHSGGAQEQF

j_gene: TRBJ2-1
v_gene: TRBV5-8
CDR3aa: ASSPTDGRSYNEQF

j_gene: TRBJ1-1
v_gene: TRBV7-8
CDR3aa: ASSPYFAGGSTEAF

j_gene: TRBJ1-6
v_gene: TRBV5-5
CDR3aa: ASSGHPDSPLH

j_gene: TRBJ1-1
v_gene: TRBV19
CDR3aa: ASHDTLNTEAF

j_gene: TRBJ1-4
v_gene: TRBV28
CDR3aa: ASSPGGAFEKLF

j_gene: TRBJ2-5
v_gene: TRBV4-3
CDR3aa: ASSQEAQGQETQY

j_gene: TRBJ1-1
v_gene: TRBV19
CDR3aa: ASERDRGGENTEAF

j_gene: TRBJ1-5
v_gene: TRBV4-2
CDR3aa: ASSQSRTALYSNQPQH

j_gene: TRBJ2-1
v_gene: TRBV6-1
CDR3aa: ASSELNEQF

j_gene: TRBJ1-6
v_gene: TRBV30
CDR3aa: AWSVSGQGGGSPLH

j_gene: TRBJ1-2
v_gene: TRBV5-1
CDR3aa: ASSPSSSYGYT

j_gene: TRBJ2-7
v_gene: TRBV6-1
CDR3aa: ASTGGSSRTYEQY

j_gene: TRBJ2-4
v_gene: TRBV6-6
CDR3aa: ASSYSRDRGKNIQY

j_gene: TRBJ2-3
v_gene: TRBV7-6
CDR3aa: ASSLYPLAGGLSDTQY

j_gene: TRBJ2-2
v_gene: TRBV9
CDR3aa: ASSDRVGAGDTGELF

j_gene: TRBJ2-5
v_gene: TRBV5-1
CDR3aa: ASSRRTGDEETQY

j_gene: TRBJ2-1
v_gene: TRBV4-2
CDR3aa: ASSAAGENEQF

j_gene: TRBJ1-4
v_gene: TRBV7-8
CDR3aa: ASSLFGQLREKLF

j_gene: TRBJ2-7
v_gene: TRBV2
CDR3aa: ASQVRWEQY

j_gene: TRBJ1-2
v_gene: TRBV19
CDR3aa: ASRPLTGGYT

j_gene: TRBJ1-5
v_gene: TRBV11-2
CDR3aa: ASSWDRGAHQPQH

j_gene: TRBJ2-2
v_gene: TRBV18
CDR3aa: ASSPEGQGRVTGELF

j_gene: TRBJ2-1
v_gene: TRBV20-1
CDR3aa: SARVRNEQF

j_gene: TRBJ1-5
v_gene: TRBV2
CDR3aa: ASSGTGVNQPQH

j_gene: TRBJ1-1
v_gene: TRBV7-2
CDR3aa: ASSPNGGQNTEAF

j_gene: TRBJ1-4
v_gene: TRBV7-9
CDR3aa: SSRQNPNRGYEKLF

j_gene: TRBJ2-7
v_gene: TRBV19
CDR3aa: ASSIGSQSYEQY

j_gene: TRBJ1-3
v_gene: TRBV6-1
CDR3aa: ASMAGSGNTIY

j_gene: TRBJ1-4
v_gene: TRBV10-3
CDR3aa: AISPDRGGEKLF

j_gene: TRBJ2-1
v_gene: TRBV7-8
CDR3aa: ASSVQGGVYNEQF

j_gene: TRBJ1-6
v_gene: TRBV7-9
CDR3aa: ASSEGQGNSPLH

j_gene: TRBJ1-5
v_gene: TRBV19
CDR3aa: ASTTGQGAYQPQH

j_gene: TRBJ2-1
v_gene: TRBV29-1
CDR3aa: SVEDQQHNEQF

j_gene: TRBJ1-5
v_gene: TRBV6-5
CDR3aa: ASSTDRVAEPQH

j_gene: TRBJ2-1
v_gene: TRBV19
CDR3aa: ATSDRGLRNEQF

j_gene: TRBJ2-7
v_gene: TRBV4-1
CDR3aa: ASSQALAGNSYEQY

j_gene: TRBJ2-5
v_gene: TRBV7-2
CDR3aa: ASSLGTGETQY

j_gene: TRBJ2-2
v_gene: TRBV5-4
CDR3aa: ASSLTSGTGELF

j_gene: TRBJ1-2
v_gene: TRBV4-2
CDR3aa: ASSQVGQGDGRRGYT

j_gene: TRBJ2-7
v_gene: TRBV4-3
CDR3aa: ASSQARTGVFEQY

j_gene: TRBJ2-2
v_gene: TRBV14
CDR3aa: ASSPLTGELF

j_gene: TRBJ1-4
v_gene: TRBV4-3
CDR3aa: ASSPKRGRRNEKLF

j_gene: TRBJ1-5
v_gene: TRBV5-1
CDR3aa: ASSFDGQGNQPQH

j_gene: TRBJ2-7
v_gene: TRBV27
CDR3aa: ASSLWADYEQY

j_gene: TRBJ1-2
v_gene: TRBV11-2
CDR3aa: ASSPIIAIRQGSLGYT

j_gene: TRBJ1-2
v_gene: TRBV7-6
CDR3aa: ASSFLGQDGYT

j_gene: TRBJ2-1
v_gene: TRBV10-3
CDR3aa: AIKGLLSSYNEQF

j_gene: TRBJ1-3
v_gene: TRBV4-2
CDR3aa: ASSQDLTAKGNTIY

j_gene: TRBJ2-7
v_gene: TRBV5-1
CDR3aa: ASTITGTGISGGSYEQY

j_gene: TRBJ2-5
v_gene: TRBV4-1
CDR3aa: ASSQDGYRETQY